Sequencing of this T cell receptor (beta chain) was carried out in a study of shared clonotypes between healthy human individuals. Authors' processing steps: ImmunoSEQ yielded junction-only sequences lacking quality scores, so filtering differed. The protocol was immunoSEQ multiplex PCR, while the TCRdb copy is restricted to in-frame clones and leaves out a portion. V, J and clone size are taken as reported in that table, and D and trimming were inferred from the DNA itself. In the table there are millions of clones, roughly 93% of which are singletons. Overall study findings and caveats: Among four donors, roughly 5% of naive CD4 clonotypes were found in common.

As for this clone: The antigen is unknown.

In germline, CDR1 is SGHTA, CDR2 FQGTGA. The CDR3 has 13 residues. With 3 bases removed from V and 3 bases from J, the gap between germline ends came to 8 bases. Partitioning of CD4+ cells yielded a CD45RA+ naive subset and a CD45RA-negative memory subset. The chain carries TRBV7-3 and TRBJ1-1; D is possibly TRBD1 (5 bases). The TCR comes from a man between 18 and 35 years old in good health. Some clones in this sample may be carry-over from other donors' samples. The material sequenced was naive CD4+ T cells from PBMCs. Subset of the sample: CD45RA+ positively selected. In DNA, the CDR3 is TGTGCCAGCAGCTTCGACAGAGACACTGAAGCTTTCTTT. Its protein product is CASSFDRDTEAFF.